Below are 26 T cell receptor beta chains sequenced from a single sample in a study of CD8 T cells in Susac syndrome. Random hexamers were used to reverse transcribe the RNA input (about 0.5 to 1 ug). MiXCR, run by TCRdb on the immunoSEQ multiplex PCR reads, gives a single entry per CDR3 protein. The sample contains fewer than 85,000 distinct CDR3 sequences, about 95% of which appear only once. What was sequenced was CD8+ T cells from PBMCs. The receptors were sampled from a human donor with Susac syndrome.

This chain joins TRBV29-1 and TRBJ2-2; D gene unclear. V dropped 4 bases and J dropped 3 bases, with 3 bases sitting between them. The CDR3 extends over 11 amino acids. CDR1 SQVTM and CDR2 ANQGSEA come from the germline V gene. The CDR3 loop reads CSVVDTGELFF. Written as DNA, the CDR3 is TGCAGCGTTGTGGACACCGGGGAGCTGTTTTTT.

This sequence joins TRBV18 and TRBJ2-3; 7 nucleotides align to TRBD2. CDR3 size: 16 residues. CDR1 KGHSH and CDR2 LQKENI come from the germline V gene. V was clipped by 2 bases and J by 2 bases; unmatched bases: 7. The CDR3 is CASSPGTTRTTDTQYF. The CDR3 DNA sequence: TGTGCCAGCTCACCAGGGACTACAAGGACCACAGATACGCAGTATTTT.

The CDR3, as DNA: TGCGCCAGCAGCCAAGAAAGCGGGAGCTACAATGAGCAGTTCTTC. This gives the protein CASSQESGSYNEQFF. V is TRBV4-1 and J is TRBJ2-1, with 8 bases aligning to TRBD2. This CDR3 has 15 amino acids. Germline values: CDR1 MGHRA, CDR2 YSYEKL. V lost 0 bases, J lost 3 bases, and 1 base stayed unmatched.

The rearrangement uses TRBV5-1 and TRBJ2-7; 7 positions match TRBD1. CDR3 length equals 16 residues. V trimming: 0 bases; J trimming: 1 base; junction bases outside the gene matches: 7. Germline V gene lookup returns CDR1 SGHRS and CDR2 YFSETQ. The CDR3 spells CASSLAWDRESYEQYF. The CDR3 nucleotides read TGCGCCAGCAGCTTGGCCTGGGACAGAGAATCCTACGAGCAGTACTTC.

This chain uses TRBV5-4 with TRBJ2-3, with TRBD2 as a possible D gene (6 bases). Trimming took 0 bases from V and 6 from J, leaving 17 bases between them. CDR1 is SGHNT, CDR2 YYREEE, per germline (reference sequence). The CDR3 consists of 16 residues. The CDR3 protein is CASSLVSAGPADTQYF. CDR3 in DNA: TGTGCCAGCAGCTTGGTATCCGCGGGACCCGCGGATACGCAGTATTTT.

V and J are TRBV19 and TRBJ1-1; weak D call: TRBD1 (5 bases). The CDR3 totals 13 residues. The germline V and J ends were trimmed by 5 bases and 5 bases, with 12 bases remaining between them. Germline-derived CDR1 and CDR2 are LNHDA and SQIVND (reference sequence). The CDR3 coding sequence is TGTGCCAGTAGTCCGGGACGGCAGACTGAAGCTTTCTTT. This sequence encodes CASSPGRQTEAFF.

This clonotype is a singleton in its sample. J is TRBJ1-1 and V is TRBV19; no clear D. The CDR3 extends over 13 amino acids. In germline, CDR1 is LNHDA, CDR2 SQIVND (reference sequence). Trimming pared 2 bases from V and 0 bases from J, leaving 4 bases between. CDR3: CASSIRMNTEAFF. CDR3 in DNA: TGTGCCAGTAGTATAAGAATGAACACTGAAGCTTTCTTT.

This clonotype was seen just once. A read error may produce the germline difference seen at one junction end. For the CDR3, the DNA is TGTGCTAGCAGCCCGTTGGTGGGAGCGGGAGTGAACGAGCAGTACTTC. Translated, it gives CASSPLVGAGVNEQYF. The chain combines TRBV7-7 with TRBJ2-7; 8 bases line up with TRBD2. The CDR3 length is 16 residues. Germline V lookup: CDR1 SSHAT, CDR2 FNYEAQ (reference sequence).

The chain is built from TRBV19 and TRBJ2-1; 8 bases are a match to TRBD2. CDR1 and CDR2 (germline): LNHDA, SQIVND (reference sequence). CDR3 length equals 14 residues. Unmatched junction bases numbered 11, after V lost 10 bases and J lost 6 bases. The CDR3 spells CATTGGRTLNEQFF. The CDR3 nucleotides read TGTGCCACCACCGGCGGGAGGACCCTCAATGAGCAGTTCTTC. Variable domain in full (rest from reference TRBV19 and TRBJ2-1): DGGITQSPKYLFRKEGQNVTLSCEQNLNHDAMYWYRQDPGQGLRLIYYSQIVNDFQKGDIAEGYSVSREKKESFPLTVTSAQKNPTAFYLCATTGGRTLNEQFFGPGTRLTVL.

The V and J genes are TRBV7-8 and TRBJ1-5; tentative D call: TRBD1 (6 bases). CDR3 length: 16 residues. Trimming stripped 3 bases from V and 1 base from J, with 13 bases between. Germline V lookup: CDR1 SGHVS, CDR2 FQNEAQ. DNA of the CDR3: TGTGCCAGCAGCTTCGGAACGAGGGGGAGCAATCAGCCCCAGCATTTT. This translates into CASSFGTRGSNQPQHF.

The rearrangement joins TRBV6-6 to TRBJ1-4, with a tentative D call TRBD1 (6 bases). The CDR3 loop spans 14 amino acids. V lost 2 bases to trimming and J lost 8 bases, with 12 bases between them. Germline assignment: CDR1 MNHNY and CDR2 SVGAGI (reference sequence). The chain's CDR3 is CASSYQGTPEKLFF. As DNA, the CDR3 is TGTGCCAGCAGTTACCAAGGGACACCGGAAAAACTGTTTTTT.

This rearrangement joins TRBV20-1 to TRBJ2-1; D may be TRBD1 or TRBD2 (5 bases each). V lost 6 bases, J lost 4 bases, and 16 bases lay in between. Germline loops: CDR1 DFQATT, CDR2 SNEGSKA (reference sequence). The CDR3 extends over 14 amino acids. DNA for the CDR3: TGCAGTGCCCCCGGGACGGCCATTTACAATGAGCAGTTCTTC. Residues: CSAPGTAIYNEQFF.

The chain links TRBV29-1 to TRBJ1-1, with D maybe TRBD1 (6 bases). The CDR3 consists of 10 residues. The V end lost 4 bases, the J end lost 10 bases, and 10 bases lay between the germline ends. Germline CDR1 reads SQVTM; CDR2 reads ANQGSEA. The CDR3 protein is CSVVGGAAFF. Written as DNA, the CDR3 is TGCAGCGTTGTTGGGGGCGCAGCTTTCTTT.

For the CDR3, the DNA is TGTGCCAGCGGGCCAATCACAGAGACCCAGTACTTC. Its translation: CASGPITETQYF. This chain links TRBV27 with TRBJ2-5; D unclear. Trimming removed 8 bases from V and 4 bases from J, with 11 bases in between. The CDR3 contains 12 residues. CDR1 and CDR2 (germline): MNHEY, SMNVEV (reference sequence).

This sequence joins TRBV27 and TRBJ2-7; TRBD1 might be the D (6 bases). In germline, CDR1 is MNHEY, CDR2 SMNVEV (reference sequence). CDR3 length: 14 amino acids. Trimming removed 2 bases at V and 0 bases at J, with 8 bases between. This CDR3 reads CASSLQGTSYEQYF. CDR3 DNA sequence: TGTGCCAGCAGTTTACAGGGGACCTCCTACGAGCAGTACTTC.

The chain links TRBV13 to TRBJ2-5, with D possibly TRBD2 on 5 matching bases. Germline lookup yields CDR1 PRHDT and CDR2 FYEKMQ (reference sequence). V was trimmed by 7 bases and J by 5 bases, leaving 17 bases between them. CDR3 length equals 14 residues. Here the CDR3 DNA reads TGTGCCAGCAAAAACGGGGATGTGGGCGAGACCCAGTACTTC. Translation gives CASKNGDVGETQYF.

The CDR3 DNA reads TGCGCCAGCAGCCCCCCCGGGACAACGAGCTACGAGCAGTACTTC. Translating it yields CASSPPGTTSYEQYF. J is TRBJ2-7 and V is TRBV5-1, with a tentative D call TRBD1 (6 bases). Trimming took 4 bases from V and 3 from J, leaving 17 bases between them. This CDR3 is built from 15 residues. Germline CDR1 SGHRS, CDR2 YFSETQ.

This chain links TRBV27 with TRBJ2-1; a possible D gene is TRBD1 (6 bases). CDR1 is MNHEY, CDR2 SMNVEV, per germline (reference sequence). Trimming took 4 bases from V and 10 from J, leaving 17 bases between them. This CDR3 has 14 residues. The CDR3 region has the DNA TGTGCCAGCAGTTATTCAGGGGTCCCAGGGGAGCAGTTCTTC. It codes for CASSYSGVPGEQFF.

This rearrangement joins TRBV12-3 or TRBV12-4 to TRBJ2-1, with D possibly TRBD1 on 5 matching bases. Trimming took off 10 bases at V and 7 bases at J, with 11 bases between the two ends. CDR3 length: 11 residues. Here the CDR3 DNA reads TGTGCCACTCATAAGGGGAATGAGCAGTTCTTC. This translates into CATHKGNEQFF.

The gene calls are TRBV6-1 and TRBJ1-5, with a possible D match to TRBD1 (6 bases). CDR1 MNHNS and CDR2 SASEGT come from the germline V gene. V lost 8 bases to trimming and J lost 0 bases, with 11 bases between them. The CDR3 length is 14 residues. For the CDR3, the DNA is TGTGCCAGCGGGACATTGAATAGCAATCAGCCCCAGCATTTT. It translates to CASGTLNSNQPQHF.

The chain joins TRBV28 to TRBJ2-7; D remains ambiguous. Trimming removed 3 bases from V and 6 bases from J, with 6 bases in between. The CDR3 extends over 11 amino acids. Germline CDR1 and CDR2: MDHEN and SYDVKM. The CDR3 is CASSFGTEQYF. CDR3 nucleotide sequence: TGTGCCAGCAGTTTCGGAACCGAGCAGTACTTC. The full variable domain, its missing parts supplied by reference TRBV28 and TRBJ2-7, is DVKVTQSSRYLVKRTGEKVFLECVQDMDHENMFWYRQDPGLGLRLIYFSYDVKMKEKGDIPEGYSVSREKKERFSLILESASTNQTSMYLCASSFGTEQYFGPGTRLTVT.

The V and J genes are TRBV25-1 and TRBJ2-6; no definite D call. Germline CDR1 and CDR2: MGHDK and SYGVNS. Trimming removed 2 bases at V and 4 bases at J, with 15 bases between. CDR3 length: 17 residues. The CDR3 DNA reads TGTGCCAGCAGTGAACGGATAATATCTCCCGGGGCCAACGTCCTGACTTTC. It yields the protein CASSERIISPGANVLTF.

V is TRBV9 and J is TRBJ2-7; D not resolved. The V and J ends lost 0 bases and 6 bases respectively, with 7 bases between them. Germline lookup yields CDR1 SGDLS and CDR2 YYNGEE. CDR3 length: 12 amino acids. This chain's CDR3 is CASSVGGSEQYF. The DNA for the CDR3 is TGTGCCAGCAGCGTAGGGGGAAGCGAGCAGTACTTC.

This rearrangement joins TRBV15 to TRBJ2-5; possibly TRBD2 for D (5 bases). This CDR3 contains 16 residues. CDR1 LNHNV and CDR2 YYDKDF come from the germline V gene (reference sequence). V was cut by 0 bases and J by 1 base, with 12 bases left in between. CDR3 in amino acids: CATSRDLSSSQETQYF. The DNA for the CDR3 is TGTGCCACCAGCAGAGATTTGTCTAGCAGCCAAGAGACCCAGTACTTC.

The chain recombines TRBV7-9 with TRBJ2-5; 11 nucleotides match TRBD2. V trimming: 5 bases; J trimming: 3 bases; junction bases outside the gene matches: 2. CDR3 length: 14 amino acids. Germline V gene lookup returns CDR1 SEHNR and CDR2 FQNEAQ (reference sequence). CDR3 DNA sequence: TGTGCCAGCAGCCTACTAGCGGGGGAAGAGACCCAGTACTTC. It is translated as CASSLLAGEETQYF.

This clonotype was recorded only once. This chain uses TRBV30 with TRBJ1-1; D remains unclear. The V gene lost 0 bases and the J gene lost 7 bases, with 9 bases spanning the gap. The CDR3 totals 12 residues. CDR1 and CDR2 (germline): GTSNPN, SVGIG (reference sequence). The CDR3 DNA is TGTGCCTGGAGTGTACTACGAGATGAAGCTTTCTTT. As protein: CAWSVLRDEAFF.